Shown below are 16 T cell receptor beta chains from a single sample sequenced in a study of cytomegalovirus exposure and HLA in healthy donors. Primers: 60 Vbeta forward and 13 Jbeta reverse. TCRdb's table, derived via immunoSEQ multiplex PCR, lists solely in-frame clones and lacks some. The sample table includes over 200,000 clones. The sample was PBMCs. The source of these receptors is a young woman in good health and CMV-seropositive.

CDR3 nucleotide sequence: TGCGCCAGCAGCCAAGACTGGGCCAGTCGAACCTACGAGCAGTACTTC. Amino acids: CASSQDWASRTYEQYF. The V gene is TRBV4-3, the J gene TRBJ2-7; D gene unclear. V lost 0 bases and J 2 bases, leaving 14 bases between the germline ends. This CDR3 comprises 16 residues. The germline V gene has CDR1 LGHNA and CDR2 YSLEER.

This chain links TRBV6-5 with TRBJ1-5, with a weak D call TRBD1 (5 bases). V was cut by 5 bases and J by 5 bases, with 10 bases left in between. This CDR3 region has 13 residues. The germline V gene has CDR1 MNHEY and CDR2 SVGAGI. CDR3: CASSMGRDQPQHF. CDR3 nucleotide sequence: TGTGCCAGCAGTATGGGCAGGGATCAGCCCCAGCATTTT.

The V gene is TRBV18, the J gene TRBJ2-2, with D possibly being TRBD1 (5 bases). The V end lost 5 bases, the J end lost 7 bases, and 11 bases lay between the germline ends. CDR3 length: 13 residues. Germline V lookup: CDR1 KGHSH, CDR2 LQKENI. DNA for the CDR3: TGTGCCAGCTCATCCCAAGGGGTCGGGGAGCTGTTTTTT. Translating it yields CASSSQGVGELFF. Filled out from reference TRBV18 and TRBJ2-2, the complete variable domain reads NAGVMQNPRHLVRRRGQEARLRCSPMKGHSHVYWYRQLPEEGLKFMVYLQKENIIDESGMPKERFSAEFPKEGPSILRIQQVVRGDSAAYFCASSSQGVGELFFGEGSRLTVL.

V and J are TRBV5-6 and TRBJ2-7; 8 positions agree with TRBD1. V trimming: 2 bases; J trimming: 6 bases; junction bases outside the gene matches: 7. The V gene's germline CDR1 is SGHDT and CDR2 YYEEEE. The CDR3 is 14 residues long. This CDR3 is CASSFRGLVAEQYF. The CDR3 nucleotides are TGTGCCAGCAGCTTCAGGGGGCTGGTGGCCGAGCAGTACTTC. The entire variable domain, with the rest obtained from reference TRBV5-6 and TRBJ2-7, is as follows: DAGVTQSPTHLIKTRGQQVTLRCSPKSGHDTVSWYQQALGQGPQFIFQYYEEEERQRGNFPDRFSGHQFPNYSSELNVNALLLGDSALYLCASSFRGLVAEQYFGPGTRLTVT.

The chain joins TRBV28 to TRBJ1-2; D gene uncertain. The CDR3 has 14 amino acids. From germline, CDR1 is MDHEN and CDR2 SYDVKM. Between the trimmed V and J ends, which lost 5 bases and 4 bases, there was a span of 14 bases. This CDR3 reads CASSPSQWIYGYTF. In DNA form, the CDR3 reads TGTGCCAGCAGTCCCTCACAGTGGATCTATGGCTACACCTTC.

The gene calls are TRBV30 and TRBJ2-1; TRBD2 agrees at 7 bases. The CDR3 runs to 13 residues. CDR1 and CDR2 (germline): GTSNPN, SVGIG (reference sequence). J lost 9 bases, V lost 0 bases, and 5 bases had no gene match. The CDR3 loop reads CAWSVGLVSEQFF. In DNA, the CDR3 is TGTGCCTGGAGTGTCGGACTAGTTAGTGAGCAGTTCTTC.

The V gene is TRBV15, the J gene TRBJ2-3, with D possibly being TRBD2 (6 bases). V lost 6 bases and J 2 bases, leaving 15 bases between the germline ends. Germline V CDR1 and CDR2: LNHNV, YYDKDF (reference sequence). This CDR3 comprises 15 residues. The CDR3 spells CATSLAGPLTDTQYF. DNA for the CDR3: TGTGCCACCAGTCTGGCGGGACCCCTCACAGATACGCAGTATTTT.

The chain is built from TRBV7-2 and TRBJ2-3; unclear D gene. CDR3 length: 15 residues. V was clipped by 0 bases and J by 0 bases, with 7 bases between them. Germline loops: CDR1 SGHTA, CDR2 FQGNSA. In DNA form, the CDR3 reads TGTGCCAGCAGCTTAGCACAGATAAGCACAGATACGCAGTATTTT. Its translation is CASSLAQISTDTQYF.

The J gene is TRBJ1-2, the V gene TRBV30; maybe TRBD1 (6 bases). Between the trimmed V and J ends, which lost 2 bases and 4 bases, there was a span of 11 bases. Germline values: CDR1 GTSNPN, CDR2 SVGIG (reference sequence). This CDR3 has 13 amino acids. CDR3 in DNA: TGTGCCTGGAGTCCAACAGGGATCTATGGCTACACCTTC. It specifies CAWSPTGIYGYTF.

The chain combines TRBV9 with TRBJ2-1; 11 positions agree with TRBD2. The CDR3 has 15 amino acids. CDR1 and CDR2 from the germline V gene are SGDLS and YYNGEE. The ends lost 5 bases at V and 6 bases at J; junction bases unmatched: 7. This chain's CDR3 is CASSLGGLAANEQFF. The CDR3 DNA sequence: TGTGCCAGCAGTTTAGGGGGACTAGCGGCCAATGAGCAGTTCTTC.

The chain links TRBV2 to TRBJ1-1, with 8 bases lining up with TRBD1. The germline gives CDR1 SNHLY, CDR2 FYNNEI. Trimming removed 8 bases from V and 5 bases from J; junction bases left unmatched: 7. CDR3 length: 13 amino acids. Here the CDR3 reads CASARGLETEAFF. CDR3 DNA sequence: TGTGCCAGCGCCAGGGGGCTAGAAACTGAAGCTTTCTTT.

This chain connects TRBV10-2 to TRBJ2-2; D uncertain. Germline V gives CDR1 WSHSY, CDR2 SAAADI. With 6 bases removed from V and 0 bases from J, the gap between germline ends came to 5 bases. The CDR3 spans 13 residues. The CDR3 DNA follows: TGCGCCAGCAGCGTAACGAACACCGGGGAGCTGTTTTTT. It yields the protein CASSVTNTGELFF.

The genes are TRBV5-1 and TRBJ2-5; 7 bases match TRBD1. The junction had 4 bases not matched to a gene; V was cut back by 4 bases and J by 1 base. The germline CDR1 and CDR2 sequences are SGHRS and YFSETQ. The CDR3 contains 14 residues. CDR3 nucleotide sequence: TGCGCCAGCAGCGAGGGACAGCTCCAAGAGACCCAGTACTTC. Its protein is CASSEGQLQETQYF.

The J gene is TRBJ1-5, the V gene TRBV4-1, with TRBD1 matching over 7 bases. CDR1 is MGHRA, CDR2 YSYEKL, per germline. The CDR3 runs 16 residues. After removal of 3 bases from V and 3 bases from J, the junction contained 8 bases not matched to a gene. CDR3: CASSHLTGDNNQPQHF. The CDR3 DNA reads TGCGCCAGCAGCCACCTTACAGGGGACAACAATCAGCCCCAGCATTTT.

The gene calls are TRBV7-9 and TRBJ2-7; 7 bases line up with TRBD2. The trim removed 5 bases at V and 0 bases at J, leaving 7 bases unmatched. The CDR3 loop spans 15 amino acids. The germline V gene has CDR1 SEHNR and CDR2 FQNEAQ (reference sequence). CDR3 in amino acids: CASSTPSGFSYEQYF. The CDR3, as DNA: TGTGCCAGCAGCACCCCTAGCGGTTTCTCCTACGAGCAGTACTTC.

The CDR3 DNA is TGTGCCAGCAGCTCCGGACTAGACGGTGGCTACACCTTC. Amino acid sequence: CASSSGLDGGYTF. The rearrangement uses TRBV11-2 and TRBJ1-2; D remains ambiguous. Germline V gene data show CDR1 as SGHAT and CDR2 as FQNNGV. The CDR3 is 13 residues long. Between the trimmed V and J ends, which lost 4 bases and 7 bases, there was a span of 13 bases.